What follows are 16 T cell receptor beta chains derived from one specimen sequenced in a study of blood T cell repertoires in COVID-19. The repertoire was sequenced with immunoSEQ multiplex PCR; TCRdb's copy has only in-frame clones and lacks some. The profile shows 200,000 to 250,000 clones, 75% to 90% of them singletons. What was sequenced was PBMCs or T cells enriched from blood (not recorded which). The source is a woman between 25 and 40 years old who had been exposed to COVID-19.

The V call is TRBV11-2, the J call TRBJ2-3; 7 positions agree with TRBD2. This CDR3 is 15 amino acids long. V lost 5 bases to trimming and J lost 0 bases; unmatched junction nucleotides: 5. CDR1 is SGHAT and CDR2 is FQNNGV in the germline V gene. CDR3: CASSVTSASTDTQYF. CDR3 in DNA: TGTGCCAGCAGCGTCACTAGCGCTAGCACAGATACGCAGTATTTT.

V is TRBV5-1 and J is TRBJ2-3; maybe TRBD2 (5 bases). Looked up from germline, CDR1 is SGHRS and CDR2 is YFSETQ. V lost 0 bases and J 0 bases, leaving 8 bases between the germline ends. The CDR3 runs to 15 residues. In DNA, the CDR3 is TGCGCCAGCAGCTTGGTAGCGCCTAGCACAGATACGCAGTATTTT. Its translation: CASSLVAPSTDTQYF. The full variable domain, its missing parts supplied by reference TRBV5-1 and TRBJ2-3, is KAGVTQTPRYLIKTRGQQVTLSCSPISGHRSVSWYQQTPGQGLQFLFEYFSETQRNKGNFPGRFSGRQFSNSRSEMNVSTLELGDSALYLCASSLVAPSTDTQYFGPGTRLTVL.

This clone was found a few times. The rearrangement uses TRBV5-1 and TRBJ2-7; D possibly corresponds to TRBD2 (5 bases). The V end was cut by 0 bases, the J end by 0 bases, with 7 bases between. CDR3 length equals 14 residues. Germline V lookup: CDR1 SGHRS, CDR2 YFSETQ. CDR3 residues: CASSLAGNSYEQYF. Written as DNA, the CDR3 is TGCGCCAGCAGCTTGGCGGGGAACTCCTACGAGCAGTACTTC.

V usage is TRBV6-1 and J usage is TRBJ1-2, with D perhaps TRBD1 (6 bases). The germline gives CDR1 MNHNS, CDR2 SASEGT. The CDR3 sequence is 13 residues long. Trimming removed 2 bases at V and 8 bases at J, with 12 bases between. CDR3 in amino acids: CASSETWGGGYTF. As DNA, the CDR3 is TGTGCCAGCAGTGAAACCTGGGGGGGCGGCTACACCTTC.

The rearrangement uses TRBV9 and TRBJ1-2, with 10 bases fitting TRBD1. Germline V gives CDR1 SGDLS, CDR2 YYNGEE. This CDR3 is built from 14 residues. Germline trimming cut 0 bases from V and 6 bases from J; bases unmatched to any gene: 2. The CDR3 nucleotides read TGTGCCAGCAGCGTAGGACAGGGGGCTGATGGCTACACCTTC. It yields the protein CASSVGQGADGYTF.

The chain links TRBV11-2 to TRBJ1-3; D possibly corresponds to TRBD1 (6 bases). Trimming removed 6 bases from V and 5 bases from J, with 23 bases in between. Germline assignment: CDR1 SGHAT and CDR2 FQNNGV. This CDR3 comprises 17 residues. CDR3 loop: CASRSGGQGQGRNTIYF. CDR3 in DNA: TGTGCCAGCAGGTCCGGGGGGCAGGGCCAGGGGAGAAACACCATATATTTT. The full variable domain, in which reference TRBV11-2 and TRBJ1-3 provide the parts outside the CDR3, is EAGVAQSPRYKIIEKRQSVAFWCNPISGHATLYWYQQILGQGPKLLIQFQNNGVVDDSQLPKDRFSAERLKGVDSTLKIQPAKLEDSAVYLCASRSGGQGQGRNTIYFGEGSWLTVV.

The V call is TRBV27, the J call TRBJ1-5, with D possibly matching TRBD1 (6 bases). V dropped 0 bases and J dropped 0 bases, with 9 bases sitting between them. Per germline, CDR1 MNHEY and CDR2 SMNVEV (reference sequence). This CDR3 is built from 16 residues. The CDR3: CASSLSKGVSNQPQHF. The CDR3, as DNA: TGTGCCAGCAGTTTATCAAAGGGGGTTAGCAATCAGCCCCAGCATTTT.

The gene calls are TRBV28 and TRBJ2-3; perhaps TRBD2 as D (6 bases). With 6 bases removed from V and 8 bases from J, the gap between germline ends came to 15 bases. CDR3 size: 13 residues. Germline-derived CDR1 and CDR2 are MDHEN and SYDVKM. The CDR3 sequence: CASRMPGVGTQYF. The CDR3 nucleotides are TGTGCCAGCAGGATGCCGGGGGTGGGTACGCAGTATTTT.

The chain employs TRBV18 and TRBJ1-6, with 9 bases aligning to TRBD1. Germline V gene sequence: CDR1 KGHSH, CDR2 LQKENI. With 3 bases clipped from V and 6 bases from J, the junction kept 3 bases outside the gene matches. The CDR3 length is 15 residues. The chain's CDR3 is CASSPRDRVNSPLHF. The CDR3 DNA reads as TGTGCCAGCTCACCGAGGGACAGGGTTAATTCACCCCTCCACTTT. Supplemented by reference TRBV18 and TRBJ1-6, the full variable domain reads NAGVMQNPRHLVRRRGQEARLRCSPMKGHSHVYWYRQLPEEGLKFMVYLQKENIIDESGMPKERFSAEFPKEGPSILRIQQVVRGDSAAYFCASSPRDRVNSPLHFGNGTRLTVT.

CDR3 residues: CASSVKAVSEQYF. DNA for the CDR3: TGTGCCAGCAGCGTAAAGGCGGTAAGCGAGCAGTACTTC. The rearrangement links TRBV9 to TRBJ2-7; D call uncertain. The CDR3 sequence is 13 residues long. Trimming cost V 1 base and J 6 bases, with 11 bases left between them. The germline V gene has CDR1 SGDLS and CDR2 YYNGEE.

In the case of this clone: A junction end diverges from the germline sequence, so it may reflect a read error. V is TRBV5-1 and J is TRBJ2-2; 7 bases map to TRBD2. This CDR3 is built from 14 residues. Germline V lookup: CDR1 SGHRS, CDR2 YFSETQ. The CDR3 coding sequence is TGCGCCACCAGCCCGGGAGGACTCACCGGGGAGCTGTTTTTT. Encoded protein: CATSPGGLTGELFF.

The V gene is TRBV11-3, the J gene TRBJ2-1; 8 nucleotides line up with TRBD2. The germline gives CDR1 SGHNT, CDR2 YENEEA. The CDR3 length is 14 residues. V trimming: 1 base; J trimming: 7 bases; junction bases outside the gene matches: 3. The CDR3 is CASSLVGLDNEQFF. The CDR3 coding sequence is TGTGCCAGCAGCTTAGTGGGACTAGATAATGAGCAGTTCTTC.

This rearrangement joins TRBV18 to TRBJ1-2; no clear D. Germline values: CDR1 KGHSH, CDR2 LQKENI. This CDR3 spans 13 amino acids. Trimming took off 2 bases at V and 6 bases at J, with 10 bases between the two ends. CDR3 DNA: TGTGCCAGCTCACCATCAGTTATCCATGGCTACACCTTC. This codes for CASSPSVIHGYTF.

J is TRBJ2-1 and V is TRBV10-3; 7 nucleotides align to TRBD2. The CDR3 has 15 amino acids. Germline V gene lookup returns CDR1 ENHRY and CDR2 SYGVKD. V lost 4 bases, J lost 6 bases, and 9 bases stayed unmatched. CDR3 sequence reads: CAISAGAGEVNEQFF. Written as DNA, the CDR3 is TGTGCCATCAGTGCGGGTGCGGGAGAGGTCAATGAGCAGTTCTTC.

The rearrangement uses TRBV29-1 and TRBJ1-5, with TRBD1 matching over 8 bases. The CDR3 length is 13 residues. The germline CDR1 and CDR2 sequences are SQVTM and ANQGSEA. After removal of 2 bases from V and 5 bases from J, the junction contained 2 bases not matched to a gene. The CDR3 sequence is CSVEQGADQPQHF. Here the CDR3 DNA reads TGCAGCGTTGAACAGGGGGCCGATCAGCCCCAGCATTTT.

Only one count was recorded for this clone. The V and J genes are TRBV9 and TRBJ2-3, with D unresolved. V was pared by 0 bases and J by 4 bases, with 15 bases between. The CDR3 loop spans 16 amino acids. In germline, CDR1 is SGDLS, CDR2 YYNGEE. The CDR3 loop is CASSVGPGLSADTQYF. In DNA, the CDR3 is TGTGCCAGCAGCGTAGGCCCGGGTTTATCCGCAGATACGCAGTATTTT.